These T cell receptor beta chains were read from a single sample in a study of T cell changes during pregnancy in multiple sclerosis. Data came from immunoSEQ multiplex PCR; TCRdb stores just in-frame clones and leaves some out. The sample includes some 70,000 clones, 91% of them seen just once. The sequences come from CD8+ T cells from peripheral blood mononuclear cells, collected before pregnancy. The source of these receptors is a female donor with multiple sclerosis, enrolled in a pregnancy study. The CDR3 runs from the conserved cysteine through the conserved F or W. The order of the fields is V gene, D gene, CDR3 length, clone size, J gene, CDR3 protein, CDR3 DNA. A D gene is named only where the DNA matches it firmly. Rows may omit the clone size; those that give it use once, few, many or a size class.

V: TRBV30; D: NA; length: 13; size: NA; J: TRBJ1-1; CDR3: CAWSGGAGTEAFF; DNA: TGTGCCTGGAGTGGGGGCGCTGGCACTGAAGCTTTCTTT
V: TRBV7-3; D: TRBD2; length: 15; size: NA; J: TRBJ2-3; CDR3: CASSSNPTSRDTQYF; DNA: TGTGCCAGCAGCTCTAACCCGACTAGCCGGGATACGCAGTATTTT
V: TRBV15; D: NA; length: 13; size: NA; J: TRBJ2-5; CDR3: CATSRVPLETQYF; DNA: TGTGCCACCAGCAGAGTCCCCTTGGAGACCCAGTACTTC
V: TRBV30; D: NA; length: 15; size: NA; J: TRBJ2-1; CDR3: CAWSEQDSFYNEQFF; DNA: TGTGCCTGGAGTGAGCAGGACAGCTTCTACAATGAGCAGTTCTTC
V: TRBV7-9; D: TRBD1; length: 17; size: NA; J: TRBJ1-3; CDR3: CASSSRTGLSSGNTIYF; DNA: TGTGCCAGCAGCTCCCGGACAGGGCTGAGCTCTGGAAACACCATATATTTT
V: TRBV19; D: TRBD1; length: 15; size: NA; J: TRBJ1-2; CDR3: CASTPGTGTFYGYTF; DNA: TGTGCCAGTACACCCGGGACAGGAACATTCTATGGCTACACCTTC
V: TRBV9; D: NA; length: 14; size: NA; J: TRBJ1-5; CDR3: CASSVGGEDQPQHF; DNA: TGTGCCAGCAGCGTAGGGGGAGAGGATCAGCCCCAGCATTTT
V: TRBV13; D: NA; length: 13; size: NA; J: TRBJ2-7; CDR3: CASSLDGAYEQYF; DNA: TGTGCCAGCAGCTTAGACGGAGCCTACGAGCAGTACTTC
V: TRBV7-9; D: NA; length: 14; size: NA; J: TRBJ1-5; CDR3: CASSLDSSNQPQHF; DNA: TGTGCCAGCAGCCTCGACTCAAGCAATCAGCCCCAGCATTTT
V: TRBV19; D: TRBD2; length: 16; size: NA; J: TRBJ2-1; CDR3: CASSGLAGALYNEQFF; DNA: TGTGCCAGTAGTGGCCTAGCGGGGGCACTATACAATGAGCAGTTCTTC
V: TRBV27; D: NA; length: 14; size: NA; J: TRBJ2-7; CDR3: CASSPLDYTYEQYF; DNA: TGTGCCAGCAGTCCTCTGGACTACACTTACGAGCAGTACTTC
V: TRBV14; D: TRBD1; length: 16; size: once; J: TRBJ2-2; CDR3: CASSHTGGGRTGELFF; DNA: TGTGCCAGCAGCCATACAGGGGGTGGTCGAACCGGGGAGCTGTTTTTT
V: TRBV7-3; D: NA; length: 18; size: NA; J: TRBJ2-6; CDR3: CASSPWRQFLSGANVLTF; DNA: TGTGCCAGCAGCCCATGGAGGCAGTTCCTCTCTGGGGCCAACGTCCTGACTTTC
V: TRBV9; D: NA; length: 15; size: NA; J: TRBJ2-7; CDR3: CASSPSVSETYEQYF; DNA: TGTGCCAGCAGCCCCAGCGTCTCTGAGACCTACGAGCAGTACTTC
V: TRBV2; D: NA; length: 14; size: NA; J: TRBJ1-2; CDR3: CASSEETAFYGYTF; DNA: TGTGCCAGCAGTGAGGAGACAGCATTCTATGGCTACACCTTC
V: TRBV7-6; D: NA; length: 14; size: NA; J: TRBJ2-2; CDR3: CASSLARGSGELFF; DNA: TGTGCCAGCAGCTTAGCGCGAGGGTCCGGGGAGCTGTTTTTT